This T cell receptor beta chain is drawn from a study of brain metastases from non-small cell lung cancer. CDR1 is SGHKS, CDR2 YYEKEE, per germline (reference sequence). The CDR3 is 18 amino acids. Trimming cost V 0 bases and J 2 bases, with 20 bases left between them. With regard to this clone: Its target is not known.

Sequencing was performed with immunoSEQ multiplex PCR; in TCRdb, only in-frame clones are kept and a portion is missing. The top ten clones hold 6.5% of a sample with roughly 1,200 clones, 90% of them seen once. Study-wide results and caveats: Compared with primary tumors, brain metastases showed less T-cell infiltration. Metastases had sparse T cells but largely shared repertoires with primaries. Expanded T-cell clones appeared in around 60% of brain metastases over primaries.

This chain joins TRBV5-5 and TRBJ1-1; tentative D call: TRBD1 (5 bases). The sequence was obtained from a donor at least 40 years old with non-small cell lung cancer. The sequenced sample was primary lung tumor tissue. In nucleotides, the CDR3 is TGTGCCAGCAGCTTGGCGAGAGGGGCAGGGAAGAAAAACACTGAAGCTTTCTTT. Encoded protein: CASSLARGAGKKNTEAFF.